This paragraph reports one TCR beta chain. Profiled with immunoSEQ multiplex PCR; TCRdb holds only in-frame clones, not every one. The data contain around 45,000 clones, nearly 90% of them singletons. This entry comes from a study of ipilimumab plus nivolumab after autologous stem cell transplantation. The receptor's source is a male donor with multiple myeloma. The sample in question was PBMCs, obtained in a trial of ipilimumab plus nivolumab as post-transplant consolidation.

This chain's CDR3 is CASSSDLRDTEAFF. CDR3 DNA sequence: TGTGCCAGCAGTTCTGACCTCCGGGACACTGAAGCTTTCTTT. The chain uses TRBV28 and TRBJ1-1, with unresolved D. In germline, CDR1 is MDHEN, CDR2 SYDVKM. Trimming took 4 bases from V and 3 from J, leaving 12 bases between them. This CDR3 contains 14 residues.